This T cell receptor beta chain was observed in a study of blood T cell repertoires in COVID-19. Study context: Donors in the United States, Italy and Spain gave samples during acute or convalescent COVID-19. Sample material is recorded as cDNA or gDNA derived from T cells, B-cell-depleted T cells, or PBMCs.

Per the study methods: Cell counts per sample came from amplifying reference gene primers. Here immunoSEQ multiplex PCR was the method, and the copy in TCRdb shows in-frame clones only, minus some. The V and J calls and the clone size are those of that table, but D and trimming were determined from the DNA. The sample consists of roughly 35,000 clones, around 87% of them appearing once. CDR1 is MNHEY and CDR2 is SVGAGI in the germline V gene. V lost 7 bases and J lost 5; bases outside the gene matches: 4. The CDR3 covers 13 residues. This clonotype originated in a human donor in a cohort sampled during active COVID-19. This rearrangement joins TRBV6-5 to TRBJ2-2, with TRBD1 matching 7 bases. Sequences were obtained from peripheral blood. CDR3 sequence reads: CASTQGRTGELFF. The CDR3 coding sequence is TGTGCCAGCACACAGGGGCGGACCGGGGAGCTGTTTTTT.